The present TCR beta chain was sequenced within a study of identical twins. Whole-study findings and limits: Beta out-of-frame sequences showed weaker excess sharing between twins. Memory repertoires showed no such pattern, whereas abundant cord blood beta clonotypes carried fewer insertions.

The CDR3 consists of 16 residues. CDR1 is LGHNA and CDR2 is YSLEER in the germline V gene. V was shortened by 1 base and J by 3 bases, with 12 bases between the two germline ends. This clonotype came up many times. Its antigen is currently unknown. The donor group consisted entirely of healthy Caucasians. Unique molecular identifiers were present on cDNA, and template switching added a universal primer site. TCRdb processed the 5' RACE reads anew with MiXCR; each CDR3 protein has one entry. The sample lists about 240,000 distinct CDR3 sequences, about 10% occurring once. This chain uses TRBV4-3 with TRBJ2-2, with D possibly matching TRBD1 (6 bases). The sample comprised memory T cells sorted from blood. The clonotype comes from a man in his forties or fifties in good health. CDR3 protein: CASSQAWGHYTGELFF. DNA of the CDR3: TGCGCCAGCAGCCAAGCGTGGGGACATTACACCGGGGAGCTGTTTTTT.